These 5 T cell receptor beta chains came from one sample sequenced in a study of cytomegalovirus exposure and HLA in healthy donors. Primers: 60 Vbeta forward and 13 Jbeta reverse. Libraries were prepared by immunoSEQ multiplex PCR; TCRdb keeps only in-frame clonotypes and omits some of them. The sample carries about 110,000 clones, approximately 84% recorded once. Sequenced sample: PBMCs. The receptors were sampled from a man aged 35-49 years in good health and CMV-seronegative.

The V and J genes are TRBV2 and TRBJ1-6, with TRBD1 matching 7 bases. The CDR3 has 13 amino acids. The germline gives CDR1 SNHLY, CDR2 FYNNEI. The trim removed 5 bases at V and 10 bases at J, leaving 5 bases unmatched. This CDR3 is CASSPTGNSPLHF. The CDR3 DNA reads as TGTGCCAGCAGTCCGACAGGGAACTCACCCCTCCACTTT.

The chain combines TRBV15 with TRBJ1-1; unclear D gene. V was trimmed by 0 bases and J by 6 bases, leaving 8 bases between them. CDR1 is LNHNV and CDR2 is YYDKDF in the germline V gene (reference sequence). The CDR3 has 13 residues. CDR3 region: CATSRDGGPEAFF. For the CDR3, the DNA is TGTGCCACCAGCAGAGACGGCGGGCCTGAAGCTTTCTTT.

The chain recombines TRBV9 with TRBJ2-1; D possibly corresponds to TRBD1 (6 bases). CDR3 length: 13 residues. CDR1 is SGDLS, CDR2 YYNGEE, per germline. V lost 5 bases and J lost 6, with 12 bases in between. The CDR3 region has the DNA TGTGCCAGCAGTCCGACAGGCACCAATGAGCAGTTCTTC. Amino acid sequence: CASSPTGTNEQFF.

The chain employs TRBV11-2 and TRBJ1-5; D is unclear. CDR1 is SGHAT, CDR2 FQNNGV, per germline. The CDR3 is 15 residues long. V was clipped by 5 bases and J by 3 bases, with 14 bases between them. CDR3 sequence reads: CASSKSPGFNQPQHF. The CDR3 DNA reads TGTGCCAGCAGCAAGTCCCCGGGTTTCAATCAGCCCCAGCATTTT.

This clone occurred a few times. This chain links TRBV25-1 with TRBJ1-1; weak D call: TRBD1 (6 bases). The germline CDR1 and CDR2 sequences are MGHDK and SYGVNS. V was clipped by 8 bases and J by 1 base, with 8 bases between them. This CDR3 is 12 amino acids long. CDR3 sequence (DNA): TGTGCCAGCCTGGACAGGAACACTGAAGCTTTCTTT. Translating it yields CASLDRNTEAFF.